This T cell receptor beta chain was retrieved from a study of graft-versus-host responses after intestinal transplantation. Study background: Recipients uniformly received anti-thymocyte globulin induction, followed by tacrolimus and steroids for around 3 years. The study's findings and limits: High graft-versus-host to host-versus-graft clonal ratios were found in allografts of patients who had graft-donor T cell macrochimerism. Peak circulating GvH clone levels tracked with early post-transplant HvG declines. GvH clones appeared in recipient marrow, some first in ileum or blood.

Sequenced by immunoSEQ multiplex PCR; TCRdb stores in-frame clones only, minus some. This sample has some 36,000 clones; roughly 95% occur once, and the top ten carry about 0.22%. V lost 1 base and J 1 base, leaving 7 bases between the germline ends. Germline CDR1 is SGHVS and CDR2 is FNYEAQ. This CDR3 region has 14 residues. Regarding this clone: What it binds is unknown.

This specimen consisted of unstimulated CD4+ T cells sorted from spleen or lymph node cells, obtained before transplant. The V and J genes are TRBV7-6 and TRBJ1-1; D gene uncertain. This TCR derives from a human donor who was the organ donor for an intestinal transplant. The CDR3 loop is CASSLVAGNTEAFF. DNA for the CDR3: TGTGCCAGCAGCTTAGTTGCAGGGAACACTGAAGCTTTCTTT.